These 28 T cell receptor beta chains share one sample of origin, sequenced in a study of blood T cell repertoires in COVID-19. Profiled with immunoSEQ multiplex PCR; TCRdb holds only in-frame clones, not every one. This sample has roughly 350,000 clones, with about nine tenths found just once. Material: peripheral blood. These receptors originate from a woman between 50 and 59 years old with COVID-19, enrolled during active disease.

In its sample, this clone was seen a few times. The CDR3 sequence: CATSDWAGGDQPQHF. CDR3 in DNA: TGTGCCACCAGTGATTGGGCAGGGGGCGATCAGCCCCAGCATTTT. V and J are TRBV24-1 and TRBJ1-5; 8 bases are shared with TRBD1. V lost 2 bases to trimming and J lost 5 bases; unmatched junction nucleotides: 4. Germline assignment: CDR1 KGHDR and CDR2 SFDVKD. The CDR3 is made up of 15 amino acids.

The chain is built from TRBV7-9 and TRBJ1-2; D may be TRBD1 (6 bases). The germline gives CDR1 SEHNR, CDR2 FQNEAQ (reference sequence). There are 12 residues in the CDR3. Trimming stripped 4 bases from V and 6 bases from J, with 9 bases between. CDR3 loop: CASSSSGDGYTF. CDR3 DNA sequence: TGTGCCAGCAGCTCGTCAGGGGATGGCTACACCTTC.

The chain has TRBV14 and TRBJ1-1, with D possibly matching TRBD1 (5 bases). Germline CDR1 SGHDN, CDR2 FVKESK. The CDR3 has 14 residues. With 4 bases removed from V and 0 bases from J, the gap between germline ends came to 9 bases. The CDR3 DNA reads TGTGCCAGCAGCCCCCCAGGGATGAACACTGAAGCTTTCTTT. Translated, it gives CASSPPGMNTEAFF. Using reference TRBV14 and TRBJ1-1 for the parts outside the CDR3, the full variable domain is EAGVTQFPSHSVIEKGQTVTLRCDPISGHDNLYWYRRVMGKEIKFLLHFVKESKQDESGMPNNRFLAERTGGTYSTLKVQPAELEDSGVYFCASSPPGMNTEAFFGQGTRLTVV.

On this clone: Different DNA sequences within this sample yield the same CDR3. The rearrangement uses TRBV9 and TRBJ1-1; TRBD1 matches 12 bases. The junction had 3 bases not matched to a gene; V was cut back by 2 bases and J by 1 base. CDR3 length: 16 residues. CDR1 and CDR2 from the germline V gene are SGDLS and YYNGEE. The chain's CDR3 is CASSVGTGGGNTEAFF. Written as DNA, the CDR3 is TGTGCCAGCAGCGTTGGGACAGGGGGCGGGAACACTGAAGCTTTCTTT.

The chain employs TRBV19 and TRBJ2-1; the D gene is possibly TRBD2 (6 bases). The CDR3 consists of 14 residues. Trimming removed 6 bases from V and 7 bases from J, with 16 bases in between. CDR1 is LNHDA and CDR2 is SQIVND in the germline V gene (reference sequence). The CDR3 DNA reads TGTGCCAGTAGGCGGGAATTCGGAAGAAATGAGCAGTTCTTC. Its translation: CASRREFGRNEQFF.

The V and J genes are TRBV12-5 and TRBJ2-1; TRBD2 matches at 12 bases. Germline assignment: CDR1 LGHNT and CDR2 FRNRAP. The trim removed 4 bases at V and 12 bases at J, leaving 10 bases unmatched. The CDR3 length is 15 residues. CDR3 loop: CASGSDGLAGYRQFF. CDR3 sequence (DNA): TGTGCTAGTGGTTCCGACGGACTAGCGGGATATAGGCAGTTCTTC. Together with reference TRBV12-5 and TRBJ2-1, the CDR3 gives the full variable domain: DARVTQTPRHKVTEMGQEVTMRCQPILGHNTVFWYRQTMMQGLELLAYFRNRAPLDDSGMPKDRFSAEMPDATLATLKIQPSEPRDSAVYFCASGSDGLAGYRQFFGPGTRLTVL.

The J gene is TRBJ2-3, the V gene TRBV25-1; TRBD2 matches 7 bases. Looked up from germline, CDR1 is MGHDK and CDR2 is SYGVNS. This CDR3 comprises 15 residues. V shed 6 bases, J shed 0 bases, and the junction held 6 bases outside the gene matches. The CDR3 sequence: CASSERGSSTDTQYF. CDR3 nucleotides: TGTGCCAGCAGCGAGCGGGGTTCTAGCACAGATACGCAGTATTTT.

J is TRBJ2-7 and V is TRBV5-4; a weak D match, TRBD1 (6 bases). The ends were cut back, 6 bases at V and 6 bases at J, with 19 bases in the middle. Germline V gives CDR1 SGHNT, CDR2 YYREEE (reference sequence). This CDR3 comprises 14 residues. The CDR3 is CASTAGTTSGEQYF. The CDR3 bases are TGTGCCAGCACCGCCGGGACAACTTCGGGCGAGCAGTACTTC.

The rearrangement links TRBV6-6 to TRBJ1-1, with TRBD1 matching 9 bases. Germline lookup yields CDR1 MNHNY and CDR2 SVGAGI (reference sequence). The trim removed 0 bases at V and 1 base at J, leaving 0 bases unmatched. The CDR3 is made up of 15 amino acids. CDR3 amino acids: CASSYSGQGNTEAFF. CDR3 coding DNA: TGTGCCAGCAGTTACTCGGGACAGGGGAACACTGAAGCTTTCTTT.

To note about this clone: This sample also contains other DNA sequences that code for the same CDR3. The chain employs TRBV5-1 and TRBJ2-5; 9 nucleotides line up with TRBD1. The ends lost 2 bases at V and 3 bases at J; junction bases unmatched: 2. Germline CDR1 and CDR2: SGHRS and YFSETQ. The CDR3 extends over 14 amino acids. Written as DNA, the CDR3 is TGCGCCAGCAGCTTTGGGACAGGGAAAGAGACCCAGTACTTC. It encodes CASSFGTGKETQYF. The full variable domain, with the rest looked up from reference TRBV5-1 and TRBJ2-5, is KAGVTQTPRYLIKTRGQQVTLSCSPISGHRSVSWYQQTPGQGLQFLFEYFSETQRNKGNFPGRFSGRQFSNSRSEMNVSTLELGDSALYLCASSFGTGKETQYFGPGTRLLVL.

This clone showed up just a few times. This sequence joins TRBV19 and TRBJ2-1; D is unresolved. Germline lookup yields CDR1 LNHDA and CDR2 SQIVND (reference sequence). The V end was cut by 4 bases, the J end by 9 bases, with 16 bases between. The CDR3 sequence is 14 residues long. CDR3 residues: CASSSQAPTAEQFF. Written as DNA, the CDR3 is TGTGCCAGTAGTAGTCAAGCCCCTACTGCTGAGCAGTTCTTC.

The V and J genes are TRBV2 and TRBJ1-1; 7 positions agree with TRBD1. V lost 4 bases to trimming and J lost 6 bases; unmatched junction nucleotides: 5. The germline CDR1 and CDR2 sequences are SNHLY and FYNNEI. This CDR3 region has 13 residues. The CDR3 sequence: CASSGQGLAEAFF. The CDR3 nucleotides are TGTGCCAGCAGTGGACAGGGTCTGGCTGAAGCTTTCTTT. The whole variable domain, filled in from reference TRBV2 and TRBJ1-1, reads EPEVTQTPSHQVTQMGQEVILRCVPISNHLYFYWYRQILGQKVEFLVSFYNNEISEKSEIFDDQFSVERPDGSNFTLKIRSTKLEDSAMYFCASSGQGLAEAFFGQGTRLTVV.

CDR3 nucleotide sequence: TGTGCCAGCAGCCGCAGCGGGAGGGTCACAGATACGCAGTATTTT. This sequence encodes CASSRSGRVTDTQYF. The J gene is TRBJ2-3, the V gene TRBV7-6; TRBD2 matches at 10 bases. Per the germline V gene, CDR1 is SGHVS and CDR2 is FNYEAQ. With V trimmed by 5 bases and J by 2 bases, 4 bases remained unmatched. The CDR3 extends over 15 amino acids.

The chain links TRBV5-4 to TRBJ1-2; D not resolved. There are 14 residues in the CDR3. Germline V gene lookup returns CDR1 SGHNT and CDR2 YYREEE (reference sequence). The ends were cut back, 4 bases at V and 3 bases at J, with 13 bases in the middle. The CDR3 is CASSPLPQDYGYTF. The CDR3 DNA is TGTGCCAGCAGCCCCCTCCCCCAGGACTATGGCTACACCTTC.

This chain links TRBV6-6 with TRBJ2-3, with 8 bases that match TRBD1. Losses at the gene ends were 6 bases for V and 2 bases for J; bases not matched to a gene: 4. The germline V gene has CDR1 MNHNY and CDR2 SVGAGI (reference sequence). The CDR3 runs 14 residues. The CDR3 here is CASRGQATTDTQYF. The CDR3 nucleotides read TGTGCCAGCAGGGGACAGGCTACCACAGATACGCAGTATTTT.

V gene TRBV5-4 combines with J gene TRBJ2-7, with 13 bases that match TRBD2. The CDR3 extends over 15 amino acids. Germline assignment: CDR1 SGHNT and CDR2 YYREEE (reference sequence). Trimming took 3 bases from V and 3 from J; bases not matched to a gene: 3. CDR3 in DNA: TGTGCCAGCAGCTCCTGGACTAGCGGGAGCTACGAGCAGTACTTC. This encodes CASSSWTSGSYEQYF.

The chain combines TRBV19 with TRBJ2-7, with D possibly being TRBD2 (6 bases). CDR3 size: 15 residues. CDR1 and CDR2 from the germline V gene are LNHDA and SQIVND (reference sequence). The V gene lost 3 bases and the J gene lost 3 bases, with 15 bases spanning the gap. CDR3 DNA sequence: TGTGCCAGTAGTATCCGCCGCGGGGATGACTACGAGCAGTACTTC. Its protein is CASSIRRGDDYEQYF.

V usage is TRBV19 and J usage is TRBJ2-3; 9 bases align to TRBD2. Trimming removed 6 bases from V and 3 bases from J; junction bases left unmatched: 4. The CDR3 runs 14 residues. The germline V gene has CDR1 LNHDA and CDR2 SQIVND (reference sequence). CDR3 nucleotide sequence: TGTGCCAGTAGAGTTCTAGCGGGAACAGATACGCAGTATTTT. It yields the protein CASRVLAGTDTQYF.

This clone appeared a single time. The J gene is TRBJ1-2, the V gene TRBV20-1, with TRBD1 matching over 9 bases. The V gene's germline CDR1 is DFQATT and CDR2 SNEGSKA (reference sequence). The CDR3 extends over 14 amino acids. The junction had 8 bases not matched to a gene; V was cut back by 3 bases and J by 6 bases. CDR3 sequence reads: CSASLSGQGHGYTF. In DNA, the CDR3 is TGCAGTGCTAGTCTCTCGGGACAGGGCCATGGCTACACCTTC.

This clone was observed a single time. The V call is TRBV6-5, the J call TRBJ2-1; TRBD1 matches 9 bases. Germline assignment: CDR1 MNHEY and CDR2 SVGAGI. The CDR3 contains 15 residues. Trimming took 6 bases from V and 4 from J; bases not matched to a gene: 7. The CDR3 DNA reads TGTGCCAGCAGCCCCGGGACAGGGATGTACAATGAGCAGTTCTTC. Translation: CASSPGTGMYNEQFF.

The chain uses TRBV19 and TRBJ1-2, with D possibly being TRBD1 (6 bases). CDR3 length: 16 residues. Trimming removed 1 base at V and 5 bases at J, with 17 bases between. Germline CDR1 and CDR2: LNHDA and SQIVND (reference sequence). CDR3 region: CASSIAISTGRYGYTF. CDR3 nucleotides: TGTGCCAGTAGTATAGCCATTTCGACAGGCCGATATGGCTACACCTTC.

The V and J genes are TRBV6-2 or TRBV6-3 and TRBJ2-1, with 8 bases that match TRBD1. Germline trimming cut 6 bases from V and 3 bases from J; bases unmatched to any gene: 7. Germline CDR1 reads MNHEY; CDR2 reads SVGEGT. This CDR3 spans 15 amino acids. Here the CDR3 reads CASSLQGEIYNEQFF. Here the CDR3 DNA reads TGTGCCAGCAGCTTACAGGGGGAAATCTACAATGAGCAGTTCTTC.

The table lists this clone with a count of one. This sequence joins TRBV11-2 and TRBJ1-2; 8 bases map to TRBD1. The V gene's germline CDR1 is SGHAT and CDR2 FQNNGV. CDR3 length: 13 residues. The junction had 8 bases not matched to a gene; V was cut back by 1 base and J by 13 bases. In DNA, the CDR3 is TGTGCCAGCAGCTTAGCCACCTCCGGGACAGGCACCTTC. Translation gives CASSLATSGTGTF.

The chain carries TRBV11-2 and TRBJ1-2, with 9 nucleotides matching TRBD1. The CDR3 runs 14 residues. Germline CDR1 reads SGHAT; CDR2 reads FQNNGV. Losses at the gene ends were 6 bases for V and 4 bases for J; bases not matched to a gene: 6. CDR3: CASRPGTGRYGYTF. In nucleotides, the CDR3 is TGTGCCAGCAGACCCGGGACAGGGCGCTATGGCTACACCTTC.

The V call is TRBV6-2 or TRBV6-3, the J call TRBJ2-5; TRBD1 is a possible D gene (7 bases). CDR3 length equals 16 residues. Trimming removed 2 bases from V and 5 bases from J, with 18 bases in between. Germline V gene sequence: CDR1 MNHEY, CDR2 SVGEGT. The chain's CDR3 is CASSYTQGGGRETQYF. The CDR3 DNA follows: TGTGCCAGCAGTTACACCCAGGGGGGAGGTCGGGAGACCCAGTACTTC.

The chain carries TRBV7-8 and TRBJ2-2, with D possibly matching TRBD1 (5 bases). The CDR3 sequence is 15 residues long. V lost 5 bases and J lost 1, with 11 bases in between. In germline, CDR1 is SGHVS, CDR2 FQNEAQ. CDR3 sequence (DNA): TGTGCCAGCAGCCATACCACAGGGAACACCGGGGAGCTGTTTTTT. Protein sequence: CASSHTTGNTGELFF. Full variable domain (missing parts from reference TRBV7-8 and TRBJ2-2): GAGVSQSPRYKVAKRGQDVALRCDPISGHVSLFWYQQALGQGPEFLTYFQNEAQLDKSGLPSDRFFAERPEGSVSTLKIQRTQQEDSAVYLCASSHTTGNTGELFFGEGSRLTVL.

The rearrangement uses TRBV2 and TRBJ2-7; D unclear. Germline V gives CDR1 SNHLY, CDR2 FYNNEI. V lost 3 bases and J lost 4, with 13 bases in between. The CDR3 has 14 amino acids. The chain's CDR3 is CASSDSYSLYEQYF. The CDR3 bases are TGTGCCAGCAGTGACTCCTACAGCCTATACGAGCAGTACTTC.

V is TRBV6-6 and J is TRBJ1-1; no firm D call. CDR3 length: 11 amino acids. Trimming cost V 6 bases and J 1 base, with 3 bases left between them. Germline lookup yields CDR1 MNHNY and CDR2 SVGAGI (reference sequence). The chain's CDR3 is CASRQNTEAFF. As DNA, the CDR3 is TGTGCCAGCAGACAGAACACTGAAGCTTTCTTT.